The TCR beta chain under discussion was sequenced for a study of blood T cells in healthy people across ages. Study-level points and caveats: Researchers deemed the diversity estimates from one million T cells underestimates. As naive T cell percentage varied, TCR beta diversity correlated strongly with it.

In the case of this clonotype: Its antigen is not known.

Germline CDR1 SGHRS, CDR2 YFSETQ. Deletions cut 4 bases from V and 7 bases from J, with 14 bases between. This CDR3 is 13 amino acids long. Primers used in a second PCR of roughly 7 to 11 cycles were a sample-barcoded 5' primer and a J-beta primer mix. TCRdb recomputed calls from the 5' RACE reads with MiXCR, one row per CDR3 protein. The sample holds some 1.8 million distinct CDR3 sequences, roughly two fifths seen once. The sample taken for sequencing was blood. The chain combines TRBV5-1 with TRBJ2-5; TRBD1 or TRBD2 may be the D gene (5 bases each). This clonotype was sampled from a human donor in good health. This CDR3 reads CASSRDPSGTQYF. Written as DNA, the CDR3 is TGCGCCAGCAGCCGGGACCCCTCAGGGACCCAGTACTTC.